This T cell receptor beta chain was recorded in a study of cytomegalovirus exposure and HLA in healthy donors. General study results and limits: The likely explanation for a cluster of highly shared sequence variants was sequencing artifact. Earlier analysis found most TCR beta V segments productive about 90% or about 30% of the time.

About this clone: Its specificity is unknown.

J lost 8 bases, V lost 7 bases, and 10 bases had no gene match. Per germline, CDR1 MDHEN and CDR2 SYDVKM. The CDR3 spans 13 residues. In the PCR, 60 Vbeta and 13 Jbeta primers were used. Generated by immunoSEQ multiplex PCR, the TCRdb table keeps only in-frame clones and is missing some. This repertoire shows 100,000 or so clones, approximately 80% found once; its top ten account for approximately 5%. This clonotype was obtained from a man aged 25-45 years in good health and CMV-seropositive. The rearrangement uses TRBV28 and TRBJ1-2, with 7 bases aligning to TRBD1. The sample comprised PBMCs. CDR3 in DNA: TGTGCCAGCAAAACTCCGACAGGGTACGGCTACACCTTC. This encodes CASKTPTGYGYTF.